This record looks at one T cell receptor (beta chain) sequence and its context. Its antigen is currently unknown. The primer mix had 60 Vbeta and 13 Jbeta primers. Libraries were prepared by immunoSEQ multiplex PCR; TCRdb keeps only in-frame clonotypes and omits some of them. The sample has about 130,000 clones; around 75% are singletons. This record comes from a study of cytomegalovirus exposure and HLA in healthy donors. Overall study context: Around 180 million T cells yielded more than 90 million unique TCR beta sequences, as an earlier analysis found.

This CDR3 has 16 amino acids. Germline V gives CDR1 LNHDA, CDR2 SQIVND (reference sequence). V shed 1 base and J shed 6 bases, with 17 bases lying between them. Overall study findings and caveats: It was reported that TCR beta sequences correctly inferred the HLA-A and HLA-B alleles for most subjects.

The chain recombines TRBV19 with TRBJ2-3, with D possibly being TRBD1 (6 bases). Sequences were obtained from PBMCs. This TCR came from a man under 40 in good health and CMV-seronegative. This CDR3 is CASSIVRGTGMDTQYF. CDR3 sequence (DNA): TGTGCCAGTAGTATAGTCAGGGGTACGGGAATGGATACGCAGTATTTT.